A selection of T cell receptor beta chains follows, all from one sample in a study of shared clonotypes between healthy human individuals. Profiling relied on immunoSEQ multiplex PCR, and the TCRdb table lists in-frame clones only, not all of them. The sample includes 2 million to 2.5 million clones, over 90% of them seen just once. The sample comprised naive CD4+ T cells from PBMCs. The receptors derive from a man younger than 35 in good health. Some clones in this sample may be carry-over from other donors' samples. The CDR3 runs from the conserved cysteine through the conserved F or W. A D gene is named only where the DNA matches it firmly. Size is stated for part of the rows, as once, few or many counts, or as a class when the clone is expanded.

d_call j_call clone_size v_call cdr3_nt cdr3_aa
- TRBJ2-2 - TRBV9 TGTGCCAGCAGCATCAATGAGGGAACCGGGGAGCTGTTTTTT CASSINEGTGELFF
TRBD1 TRBJ2-7 once TRBV6-5 TGTGCCAGCAGGAGAACAGGGGGCTACGAGCAGTACTTC CASRRTGGYEQYF
- TRBJ2-5 - TRBV25-1 TGTGCCAGCAGTGTTAGGGGAAGGGCCCAAGAGACCCAGTACTTC CASSVRGRAQETQYF
- TRBJ2-4 once TRBV28 TGTGCCAGCAGTTCTCCGGGCCGTAAACCTCTAGCCAAAAACATTCAGTACTTC CASSSPGRKPLAKNIQYF
TRBD1 TRBJ2-7 - TRBV30 TGTGCCTGGAGAAAAACCGGGACAGGGCTTTTCTCCTACGAGCAGTACTTC CAWRKTGTGLFSYEQYF
- TRBJ1-4 - TRBV11-2 TGTGCCAGCAGCGTGGGACACAGCGAAAAACTGTTTTTT CASSVGHSEKLFF
- TRBJ1-2 - TRBV5-6 TGTGCCAGCAGCCTCGGGCAGAACTATGGCTACACCTTC CASSLGQNYGYTF
- TRBJ1-4 - TRBV30 TGTGCCTGGAGTTCCCCGTCGCAAGGTGGTGAAAAACTGTTTTTT CAWSSPSQGGEKLFF
- TRBJ1-1 few TRBV9 TGTGCCAGCAGCCCCCGAGGGTGGTTGACTGAAGCTTTCTTT CASSPRGWLTEAFF
- TRBJ1-1 - TRBV7-2 TGTGCCAGCAGCTTAGCCTATCGTGGAACGATGAACACTGAAGCTTTCTTT CASSLAYRGTMNTEAFF
- TRBJ2-2 - TRBV9 TGTGCCAGCAGCGTAATTGGGTGGAACACCGGGGAGCTGTTTTTT CASSVIGWNTGELFF
TRBD1 TRBJ1-5 - TRBV18 TGTGCCAGCTCGTTAACACAGGGGCCTAATCAGCCCCAGCATTTT CASSLTQGPNQPQHF
TRBD1 TRBJ2-7 - TRBV7-9 TGTGCCAGCAGCCCGACAGGGGGTGGACGCTACGAGCAGTACTTC CASSPTGGGRYEQYF
- TRBJ1-2 - TRBV19 TGTGCCAGTAGTACTATCGGGGCTGATTATGGCTACACCTTC CASSTIGADYGYTF
- TRBJ1-4 - TRBV28 TGTGCCAGCAGTTTATCCAGAAGGGGTGAAAAACTGTTTTTT CASSLSRRGEKLFF
- TRBJ1-1 few TRBV30 TGTGCCTGGGCTCAGGGACAGAACACTGAAGCTTTCTTT CAWAQGQNTEAFF
TRBD1 TRBJ2-5 - TRBV5-1 TGCGCCAGCAGCCCCGGACAGGAACAAGAGACCCAGTACTTC CASSPGQEQETQYF
TRBD1 TRBJ1-1 - TRBV5-4 TGTGCCAGCAGTTTCAGGGGGACGAACACTGAAGCTTTCTTT CASSFRGTNTEAFF
TRBD1 TRBJ2-2 - TRBV10-1 TGCGCCAGCAGTGAGTCGACAGGGAGCACCGGGGAGCTGTTTTTT CASSESTGSTGELFF
TRBD1 TRBJ2-3 - TRBV5-6 TGTGCCAGCAGCTTCGGACAGGGAACAGATACGCAGTATTTT CASSFGQGTDTQYF
- TRBJ2-5 - TRBV2 TGTGCCAGCAGTGAAGATTATAAACAAGAGACCCAGTACTTC CASSEDYKQETQYF
- TRBJ1-2 - TRBV5-1 TGCGCCAGCAGCTTGGTTGGCGGTTATGGCTACACCTTC CASSLVGGYGYTF
- TRBJ2-3 - TRBV9 TGTGCCAGCAGCCTCCGAGGTACAGATACGCAGTATTTT CASSLRGTDTQYF
- TRBJ2-3 - TRBV7-6 TGTGCCAGCAGCTCCTCCCGGCTAGGAGCAGATACGCAGTATTTT CASSSSRLGADTQYF
- TRBJ1-5 - TRBV7-2 TGTGCCAGCAGCTTAGCTCAGGGTCGGGTTGGGCAGCCCCAGCATTTT CASSLAQGRVGQPQHF
- TRBJ1-5 - TRBV19 TGTGCCAGTAGTGCCGGACAGCATAGCAATCAGCCCCAGCATTTT CASSAGQHSNQPQHF